The rows below give T cell receptor beta chains drawn from one sample of a study of CD8 T cells in ankylosing spondylitis. Using its own MiXCR run on the 5' RACE reads, TCRdb lists one record per CDR3 protein. The sample lists a few hundred thousand distinct CDR3 sequences, about 20% seen once, with 3.5% in the top ten. The sample was blood, either unsorted or a sorted T cell fraction (not recorded which). The source is a female donor with ankylosing spondylitis or in good health (not recorded which). CDR3s include the opening cysteine and the closing phenylalanine or tryptophan. Fields, in order: clone size, D gene, J gene, V gene, CDR3 protein, CDR3 DNA. D genes are given only for firm matches. Not all rows give a size; the values are once, few, many and, for expanded clones, a class.

few TRBD2 TRBJ2-1 TRBV6-1 CASRNSGRVNEQFF TGTGCCAGCAGGAATAGCGGGAGGGTGAATGAGCAGTTCTTC
few NA TRBJ2-1 TRBV9 CASSELQPSYNEQFF TGTGCCAGCAGCGAGCTACAGCCTTCCTACAATGAGCAGTTCTTC
NA NA TRBJ2-1 TRBV19 CATKGDSAHEQFF TGTGCCACCAAGGGGGATTCAGCGCATGAGCAGTTCTTC
few NA TRBJ2-2 TRBV11-2 CASSFVPRNGELFF TGTGCCAGCAGCTTCGTCCCCAGGAATGGGGAGCTGTTTTTT
few NA TRBJ2-1 TRBV5-5 CASTTPPGSYNEQFF TGTGCCAGCACCACACCCCCAGGGTCCTACAATGAGCAGTTCTTC
many NA TRBJ2-4 TRBV5-6 CASSFGRNIQYF TGTGCCAGCAGTTTCGGACGAAACATTCAGTACTTC
NA NA TRBJ2-3 TRBV5-1 CASRLRGPADTQYF TGCGCCAGCCGCCTTCGCGGCCCCGCGGATACGCAGTATTTT
NA NA TRBJ1-4 TRBV4-3 CASSQESGPLGEKLFF TGCGCCAGCAGCCAAGAGTCAGGTCCTCTAGGGGAAAAACTGTTTTTT
NA TRBD2 TRBJ2-1 TRBV9 CASSSTPGGIRYNEEFF TGTGCCAGCAGCTCAACTCCGGGAGGCATTCGATACAATGAGGAGTTCTTC
few TRBD2 TRBJ2-1 TRBV6-5 CASSYSLAGAQFF TGTGCCAGCAGTTACTCCTTAGCGGGGGCGCAGTTCTTC
NA NA TRBJ2-3 TRBV10-3 CATRPSTDSTDTQYF TGTGCCACCAGACCCTCTACAGATAGCACAGATACGCAGTATTTT
NA NA TRBJ2-7 TRBV6-2/TRBV6-3 CASIKDGPYEQYF TGTGCCAGCATCAAGGACGGACCCTACGAGCAGTACTTC
NA NA TRBJ2-1 TRBV5-1 CASRTRDIAYNEQFF TGCGCCAGCCGTACCCGGGACATCGCCTACAATGAGCAGTTCTTC
few NA TRBJ1-2 TRBV29-1 CSGGRDYGYTF TGCAGCGGAGGGCGGGACTATGGCTACACCTTC
NA TRBD1 TRBJ2-7 TRBV28 CASSVEGARGREQYF TGTGCCAGCAGCGTTGAGGGGGCGCGAGGAAGAGAGCAGTACTTC
few TRBD2 TRBJ2-3 TRBV20-1 CSASATTSGTSGTDTQYF TGCAGTGCTAGCGCGACGACCTCCGGGACTAGCGGGACAGATACGCAGTATTTT
many NA TRBJ1-5 TRBV27 CASKEGNQPQHF TGTGCCAGCAAGGAGGGAAATCAGCCCCAGCATTTT
NA NA TRBJ1-5 TRBV5-6 CASSSMTGVDQPQHF TGTGCCAGCAGCTCAATGACCGGAGTGGACCAGCCCCAGCATTTT
few TRBD2 TRBJ2-3 TRBV20-1 CSANGLAGTDTQYF TGCAGTGCGAACGGACTAGCGGGCACAGATACGCAGTATTTT
NA NA TRBJ2-7 TRBV5-1 CASSLDRVHEQYF TGCGCCAGCAGCTTGGACAGGGTGCACGAGCAGTACTTC
few NA TRBJ2-7 TRBV7-2 CASRGLGEQYF TGTGCCAGCAGGGGGCTAGGCGAGCAGTACTTC
NA NA TRBJ2-1 TRBV11-2 CASSSEDASSYNEQFF TGTGCCAGCAGCTCAGAGGACGCCAGCTCCTACAATGAGCAGTTCTTC
NA NA TRBJ1-1 TRBV20-1 CSAQDLGKNTEAFF TGCAGTGCCCAGGACTTGGGGAAGAACACTGAAGCTTTCTTT
NA NA TRBJ2-5 TRBV29-1 CSVAVSRETQYF TGCAGCGTTGCGGTTTCGCGGGAGACCCAGTACTTC
NA TRBD2 TRBJ2-3 TRBV6-1 CASSVLAGAGYF TGTGCCAGCAGTGTCCTAGCGGGAGCTGGGTATTTT
NA NA TRBJ2-7 TRBV23-1 CASSQCSEEQYF TGCGCCAGCAGTCAATGTTCGGAAGAGCAGTACTTC
many TRBD2 TRBJ2-3 TRBV20-1 CSAPTSAPGPQYF TGCAGTGCGCCGACTAGCGCCCCCGGGCCGCAGTATTTT
few NA TRBJ1-6 TRBV7-2 CASSLENRNSPLHF TGTGCCAGCAGCTTAGAGAACCGAAATTCACCCCTCCACTTT
NA TRBD2 TRBJ2-3 TRBV4-3 CASSQGMGGRAWGTQYF TGCGCCAGCAGCCAAGGGATGGGTGGGAGGGCCTGGGGTACGCAGTATTTT
many TRBD2 TRBJ2-1 TRBV24-1 CATSDSSGAYNEQFF TGTGCCACCAGTGATTCTAGCGGGGCGTACAATGAGCAGTTCTTC
many NA TRBJ1-2 TRBV20-1 CSADKGARGYTF TGCAGTGCCGACAAAGGGGCAAGAGGCTACACCTTC
NA NA TRBJ1-6 TRBV4-1 CASSPRSVDSPLHF TGCGCCAGCAGCCCGAGGTCGGTGGATTCACCCCTCCACTTT
few TRBD2 TRBJ2-7 TRBV20-1 CSAATSGRVFVGYEQYF TGCAGTGCTGCGACTAGCGGGAGGGTTTTCGTCGGGTACGAGCAGTACTTC
NA TRBD1 TRBJ1-2 TRBV12-3/TRBV12-4 CASSPGQGARGYGYTF TGTGCCAGCAGTCCGGGACAGGGGGCGCGAGGCTATGGCTACACCTTC
NA TRBD2 TRBJ2-1 TRBV7-2 CASSLSREGEQFF TGTGCCAGCAGCCTCTCCAGGGAGGGGGAGCAGTTCTTC
NA TRBD1 TRBJ2-5 TRBV5-8 CASSLLDRGYATQYF TGTGCCAGCAGCCTGTTGGACAGGGGATATGCGACCCAGTACTTC